This TCR beta chain stems from a study of human T cells and chemical hapten exposure. MiXCR, applied by TCRdb to the RACE reads, yields one record per CDR3 protein. The sample lists more than 150,000 distinct CDR3 sequences; 14% were seen once. General observations from the study: TCRs above 1 in 1000 frequency did not change with DPC sensitization.

As to this clonotype: Its antigen is still unknown.

The CDR3 runs to 18 residues. Deletions cut 0 bases from V and 0 bases from J, with 14 bases between. Germline CDR1 SGHAT, CDR2 FQDESV (reference sequence). Described time point: patch test 1, 2 weeks after DPC sensitization. Regarding treatment: therapeutic diphenylcyclopropenone sensitization with weekly scalp DPC. Blood draws came before every patch-test application. The starting material was whole blood, obtained in connection with sensitization to the hapten diphenylcyclopropenone (DPC). This chain joins TRBV11-1 and TRBJ2-2; D tentatively reads TRBD1 or TRBD2 (5 bases each). This receptor was identified in a woman aged 30 to 39 with alopecia areata. Some clones in this sample may be carry-over from other donors' samples. The CDR3 spells CASSLAGTDLANTGELFF. CDR3 DNA sequence: TGTGCCAGCAGCTTAGCCGGGACGGATCTCGCGAACACCGGGGAGCTGTTTTTT. Together with reference TRBV11-1 and TRBJ2-2, the CDR3 gives the full variable domain: EAEVAQSPRYKITEKSQAVAFWCDPISGHATLYWYRQILGQGPELLVQFQDESVVDDSQLPKDRFSAERLKGVDSTLKIQPAELGDSAMYLCASSLAGTDLANTGELFFGEGSRLTVL.